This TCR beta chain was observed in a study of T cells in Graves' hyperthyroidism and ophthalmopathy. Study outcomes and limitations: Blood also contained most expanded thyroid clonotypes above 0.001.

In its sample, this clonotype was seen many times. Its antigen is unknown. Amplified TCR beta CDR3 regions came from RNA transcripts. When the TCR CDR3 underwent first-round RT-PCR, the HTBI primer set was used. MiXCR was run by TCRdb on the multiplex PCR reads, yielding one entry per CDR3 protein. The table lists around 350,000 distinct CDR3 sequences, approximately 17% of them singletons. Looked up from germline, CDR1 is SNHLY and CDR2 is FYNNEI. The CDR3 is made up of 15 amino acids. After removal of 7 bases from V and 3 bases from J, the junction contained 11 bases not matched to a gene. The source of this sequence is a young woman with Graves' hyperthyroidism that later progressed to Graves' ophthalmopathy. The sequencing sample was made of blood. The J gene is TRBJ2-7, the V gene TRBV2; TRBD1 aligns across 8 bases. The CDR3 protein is CASTYWTGLFYEQYF. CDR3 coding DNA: TGTGCCAGCACGTATTGGACAGGGCTGTTCTACGAGCAGTACTTC. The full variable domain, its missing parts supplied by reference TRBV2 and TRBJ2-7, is EPEVTQTPSHQVTQMGQEVILRCVPISNHLYFYWYRQILGQKVEFLVSFYNNEISEKSEIFDDQFSVERPDGSNFTLKIRSTKLEDSAMYFCASTYWTGLFYEQYFGPGTRLTVT.